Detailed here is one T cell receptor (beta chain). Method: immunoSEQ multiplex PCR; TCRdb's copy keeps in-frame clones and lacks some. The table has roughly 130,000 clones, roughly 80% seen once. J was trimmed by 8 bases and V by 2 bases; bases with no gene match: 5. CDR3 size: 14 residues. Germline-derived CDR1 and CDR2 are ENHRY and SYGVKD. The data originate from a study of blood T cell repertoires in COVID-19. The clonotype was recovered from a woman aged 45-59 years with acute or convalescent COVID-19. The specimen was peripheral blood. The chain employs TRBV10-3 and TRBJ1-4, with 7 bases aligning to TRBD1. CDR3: CAISETGEYEKLFF. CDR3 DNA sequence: TGTGCCATCAGTGAGACAGGGGAATACGAAAAACTGTTTTTT.